The clone carrying this TCR beta chain has a single count. This entry belongs to a study of CD8 T cells in Susac syndrome. Random hexamers were used to reverse transcribe an amount of 0.5 to 1 ug RNA. From the immunoSEQ multiplex PCR reads, TCRdb called clonotypes with MiXCR, one entry per CDR3 protein. The table shows roughly 50,000 distinct CDR3 sequences, with roughly 93% occurring only once. This CDR3 comprises 13 residues. Germline V gives CDR1 GTSNPN, CDR2 SVGIG (reference sequence). Trimming removed 2 bases from V and 5 bases from J, with 13 bases in between. The chain couples TRBV30 to TRBJ2-7; D is unclear. Specimen: CD8+ T cells from PBMCs. This TCR was recovered from a human donor in good health. The CDR3 DNA sequence: TGTGCCTGGAGTCCTGACCGCGAGGACGAGCAGTACTTC. As protein: CAWSPDREDEQYF.